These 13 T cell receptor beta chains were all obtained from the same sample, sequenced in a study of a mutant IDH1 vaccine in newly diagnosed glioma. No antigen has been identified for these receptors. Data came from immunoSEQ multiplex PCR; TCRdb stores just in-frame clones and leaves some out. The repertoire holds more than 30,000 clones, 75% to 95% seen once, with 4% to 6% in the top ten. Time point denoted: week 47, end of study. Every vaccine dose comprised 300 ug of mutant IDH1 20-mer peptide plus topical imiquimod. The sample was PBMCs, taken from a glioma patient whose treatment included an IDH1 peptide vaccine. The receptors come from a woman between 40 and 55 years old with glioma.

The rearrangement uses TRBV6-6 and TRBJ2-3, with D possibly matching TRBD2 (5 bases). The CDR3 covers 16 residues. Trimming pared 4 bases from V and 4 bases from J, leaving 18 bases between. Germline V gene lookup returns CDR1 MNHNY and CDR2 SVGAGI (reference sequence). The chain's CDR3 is CASSSSTRAPPDTQYF. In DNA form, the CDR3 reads TGTGCCAGCAGTTCCTCAACTAGAGCTCCCCCAGATACGCAGTATTTT.

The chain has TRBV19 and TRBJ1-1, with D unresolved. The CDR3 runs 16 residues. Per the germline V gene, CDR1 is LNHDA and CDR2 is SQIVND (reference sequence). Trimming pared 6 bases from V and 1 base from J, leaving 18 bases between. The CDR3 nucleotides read TGTGCCAGTAGCACCGGGGTTTCTTTTCGGAACACTGAAGCTTTCTTT. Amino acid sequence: CASSTGVSFRNTEAFF.

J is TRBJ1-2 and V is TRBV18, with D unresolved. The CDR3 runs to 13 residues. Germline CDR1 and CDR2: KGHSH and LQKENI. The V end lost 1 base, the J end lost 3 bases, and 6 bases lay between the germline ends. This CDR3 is CASSPRLDYGYTF. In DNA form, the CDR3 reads TGTGCCAGCTCACCACGGCTTGACTATGGCTACACCTTC.

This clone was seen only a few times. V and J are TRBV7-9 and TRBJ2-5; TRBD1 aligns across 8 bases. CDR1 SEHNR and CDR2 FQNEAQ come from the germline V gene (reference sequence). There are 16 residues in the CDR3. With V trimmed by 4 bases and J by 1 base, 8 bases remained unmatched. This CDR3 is CASSSARGQVQETQYF. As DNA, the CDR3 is TGTGCCAGCAGCTCGGCCCGGGGACAGGTCCAAGAGACCCAGTACTTC.

CDR3 protein: CATPDNPYGYTF. CDR3 coding DNA: TGTGCCACCCCGGACAACCCCTATGGCTACACCTTC. The chain has TRBV19 and TRBJ1-2; possibly TRBD1 for D (5 bases). The CDR3 loop spans 12 amino acids. Germline V lookup: CDR1 LNHDA, CDR2 SQIVND (reference sequence). Trimming cost V 10 bases and J 4 bases, with 13 bases left between them.

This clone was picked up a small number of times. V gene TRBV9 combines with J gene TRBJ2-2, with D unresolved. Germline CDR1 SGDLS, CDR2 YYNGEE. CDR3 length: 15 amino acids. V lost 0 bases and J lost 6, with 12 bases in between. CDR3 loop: CASSVDVSRSGELFF. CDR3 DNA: TGTGCCAGCAGCGTAGACGTTAGCAGATCCGGGGAGCTGTTTTTT.

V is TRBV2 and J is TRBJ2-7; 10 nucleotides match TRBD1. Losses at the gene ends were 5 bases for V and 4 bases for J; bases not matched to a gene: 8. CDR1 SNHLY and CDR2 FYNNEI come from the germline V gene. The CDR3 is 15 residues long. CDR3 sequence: CASSSRDRGGYEQYF. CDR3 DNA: TGTGCCAGCAGTAGCCGGGACAGGGGAGGTTACGAGCAGTACTTC.

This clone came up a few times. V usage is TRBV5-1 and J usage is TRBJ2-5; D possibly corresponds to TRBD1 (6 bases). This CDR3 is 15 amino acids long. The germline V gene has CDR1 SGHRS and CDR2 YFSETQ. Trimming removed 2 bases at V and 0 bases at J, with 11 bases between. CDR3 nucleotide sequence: TGCGCCAGCAGCTTCGGACAGAGCGACCAAGAGACCCAGTACTTC. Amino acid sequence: CASSFGQSDQETQYF.

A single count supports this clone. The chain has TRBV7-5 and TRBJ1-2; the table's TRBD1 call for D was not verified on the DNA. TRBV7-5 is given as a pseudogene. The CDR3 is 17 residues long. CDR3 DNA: TGTGCCAGAAGCTGCCCCCCGGGACAGGAGACCTATGATGGCTACACCTTC. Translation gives CARSCPPGQETYDGYTF.

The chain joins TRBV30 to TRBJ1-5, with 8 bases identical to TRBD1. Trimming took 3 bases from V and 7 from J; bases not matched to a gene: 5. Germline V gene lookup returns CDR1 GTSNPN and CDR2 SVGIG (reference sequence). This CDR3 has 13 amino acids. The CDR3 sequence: CAWSGTGGQPQHF. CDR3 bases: TGTGCCTGGAGCGGGACAGGCGGACAGCCCCAGCATTTT.

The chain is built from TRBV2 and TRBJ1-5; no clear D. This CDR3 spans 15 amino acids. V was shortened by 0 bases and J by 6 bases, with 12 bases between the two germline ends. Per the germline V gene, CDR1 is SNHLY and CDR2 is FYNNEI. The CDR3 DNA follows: TGTGCCAGCAGTGAAGCATGGGGTATGGGTCAGCCCCAGCATTTT. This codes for CASSEAWGMGQPQHF.

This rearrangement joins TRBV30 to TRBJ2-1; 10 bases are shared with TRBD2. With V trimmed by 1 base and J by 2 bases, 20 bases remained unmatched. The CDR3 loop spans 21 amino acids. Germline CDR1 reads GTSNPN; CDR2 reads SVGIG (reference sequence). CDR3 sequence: CAWSGGWKREGGGRPYNEQFF. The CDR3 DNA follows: TGTGCCTGGAGTGGCGGTTGGAAGCGGGAGGGCGGGGGGAGACCCTACAATGAGCAGTTCTTC.

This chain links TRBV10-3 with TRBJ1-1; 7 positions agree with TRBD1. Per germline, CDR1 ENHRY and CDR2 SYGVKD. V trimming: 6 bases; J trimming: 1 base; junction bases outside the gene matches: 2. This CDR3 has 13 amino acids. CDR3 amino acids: CAIRRGPNTEAFF. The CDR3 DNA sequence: TGTGCCATCAGGAGGGGGCCGAACACTGAAGCTTTCTTT.